A selection of T cell receptor beta chains follows, all from one sample in a study of cytomegalovirus exposure and HLA in healthy donors. TCRdb's table, derived via immunoSEQ multiplex PCR, lists solely in-frame clones and lacks some. Found here are around 150,000 clones, around 63% of them singletons; the top ten hold 1.5% to 2%. Sequenced: PBMCs. The receptors were gathered from a human donor in good health. CDR3s include the opening cysteine and the closing phenylalanine or tryptophan. The D gene is left open where the match is weak. The size field is filled for only some rows; it gives once, few, many or a size class.

CDR3aa: CATSRDPVRENIQYF
CDR3nt: TGTGCCACCAGCAGAGATCCAGTACGGGAAAACATTCAGTACTTC
abundance: NA
j_gene: TRBJ2-4
v_gene: TRBV15
d_gene: NA
len: 15

CDR3aa: CASSGRDGPYNEQFF
CDR3nt: TGTGCCAGCAGCGGGCGGGATGGACCCTACAATGAGCAGTTCTTC
abundance: NA
j_gene: TRBJ2-1
v_gene: TRBV11-3
d_gene: NA
len: 15

CDR3aa: CASSAPRLSGSRYNEQFF
CDR3nt: TGTGCCAGCAGCGCCCCCAGACTAAGCGGGAGTCGCTACAATGAGCAGTTCTTC
abundance: few
j_gene: TRBJ2-1
v_gene: TRBV5-6
d_gene: TRBD2
len: 18

CDR3aa: CASSRGSYEQYF
CDR3nt: TGTGCCAGCAGCCGGGGGTCCTACGAGCAGTACTTC
abundance: NA
j_gene: TRBJ2-7
v_gene: TRBV5-4
d_gene: NA
len: 12

CDR3aa: CASSLGTGWVTNTGELFF
CDR3nt: TGTGCCAGCAGTTTAGGGACAGGGTGGGTTACGAACACCGGGGAGCTGTTTTTT
abundance: NA
j_gene: TRBJ2-2
v_gene: TRBV28
d_gene: TRBD1
len: 18

CDR3aa: CASSSWTGAMNTEAFF
CDR3nt: TGTGCCAGCAGTTCCTGGACAGGGGCTATGAACACTGAAGCTTTCTTT
abundance: NA
j_gene: TRBJ1-1
v_gene: TRBV28
d_gene: TRBD1
len: 16

CDR3aa: CASSPGVSGEQYF
CDR3nt: TGTGCCAGCAGCCCGGGAGTTAGTGGCGAGCAGTACTTC
abundance: few
j_gene: TRBJ2-7
v_gene: TRBV6-1
d_gene: NA
len: 13

CDR3aa: CASSFAGGPVEQYF
CDR3nt: TGTGCCAGCAGCTTCGCGGGAGGGCCTGTCGAGCAGTACTTC
abundance: NA
j_gene: TRBJ2-7
v_gene: TRBV7-2
d_gene: TRBD2
len: 14

CDR3aa: CASSPIPQETQYF
CDR3nt: TGTGCCAGCTCACCAATCCCCCAGGAGACCCAGTACTTC
abundance: few
j_gene: TRBJ2-5
v_gene: TRBV18
d_gene: NA
len: 13

CDR3aa: CASSPRTGETGELFF
CDR3nt: TGTGCCAGCTCACCTCGGACAGGGGAGACCGGGGAGCTGTTTTTT
abundance: NA
j_gene: TRBJ2-2
v_gene: TRBV18
d_gene: TRBD1
len: 15

CDR3aa: CASSPGGQGGINEKLFF
CDR3nt: TGCGCCAGCAGCCCGGGGGGGCAGGGGGGGATTAATGAAAAACTGTTTTTT
abundance: NA
j_gene: TRBJ1-4
v_gene: TRBV5-1
d_gene: TRBD1
len: 17

CDR3aa: CAISGTSSGRASDTQYF
CDR3nt: TGTGCCATCAGTGGGACCTCTAGCGGGAGGGCCTCAGATACGCAGTATTTT
abundance: NA
j_gene: TRBJ2-3
v_gene: TRBV10-3
d_gene: TRBD2
len: 17

CDR3aa: CASSLGLAGGETQYF
CDR3nt: TGCGCCAGCAGCCTCGGACTAGCGGGAGGTGAGACCCAGTACTTC
abundance: NA
j_gene: TRBJ2-5
v_gene: TRBV5-1
d_gene: TRBD2
len: 15

CDR3aa: CASSLSTGLRDGYTF
CDR3nt: TGTGCCAGCAGTTTATCTACCGGGCTCAGGGATGGCTACACCTTC
abundance: NA
j_gene: TRBJ1-2
v_gene: TRBV27
d_gene: NA
len: 15

CDR3aa: CASSSEGGGIYNEQFF
CDR3nt: TGTGCCAGCAGCTCTGAGGGTGGGGGGATCTACAATGAGCAGTTCTTC
abundance: NA
j_gene: TRBJ2-1
v_gene: TRBV7-8
d_gene: NA
len: 16

CDR3aa: CASSYPEGTSSYEQYF
CDR3nt: TGTGCCAGCAGCTACCCCGAAGGGACTAGCTCCTACGAGCAGTACTTC
abundance: NA
j_gene: TRBJ2-7
v_gene: TRBV7-9
d_gene: TRBD2
len: 16

CDR3aa: CASSAQGALYQPQHF
CDR3nt: TGTGCCAGCAGTGCACAGGGGGCGTTATATCAGCCCCAGCATTTT
abundance: NA
j_gene: TRBJ1-5
v_gene: TRBV6-6
d_gene: TRBD1
len: 15

CDR3aa: CASSWLTSGSGNEQFF
CDR3nt: TGCGCCAGCAGCTGGCTGACTAGCGGGAGTGGTAATGAGCAGTTCTTC
abundance: NA
j_gene: TRBJ2-1
v_gene: TRBV5-1
d_gene: TRBD2
len: 16

CDR3aa: CASRPTSGTHYEQYF
CDR3nt: TGCGCCAGCAGACCTACTAGCGGGACGCACTACGAGCAGTACTTC
abundance: NA
j_gene: TRBJ2-7
v_gene: TRBV5-1
d_gene: TRBD2
len: 15

CDR3aa: CASSWDNYEQYF
CDR3nt: TGTGCCAGCAGCTGGGACAACTACGAGCAGTACTTC
abundance: NA
j_gene: TRBJ2-7
v_gene: TRBV7-8
d_gene: NA
len: 12

CDR3aa: CSGEGTAGELFF
CDR3nt: TGCAGCGGCGAGGGGACAGCCGGGGAGCTGTTTTTT
abundance: NA
j_gene: TRBJ2-2
v_gene: TRBV29-1
d_gene: TRBD1
len: 12

CDR3aa: CSVHGAGGNYGYTF
CDR3nt: TGCAGCGTTCACGGGGCAGGGGGCAACTATGGCTACACCTTC
abundance: NA
j_gene: TRBJ1-2
v_gene: TRBV29-1
d_gene: TRBD1
len: 14

CDR3aa: CASSFSYLAGPLGEQFF
CDR3nt: TGTGCCAGCAGCTTCAGCTATTTAGCGGGGCCCTTGGGTGAGCAGTTCTTC
abundance: NA
j_gene: TRBJ2-1
v_gene: TRBV11-2
d_gene: TRBD2
len: 17

CDR3aa: CASKEGAGTDTQYF
CDR3nt: TGTGCCAGCAAGGAGGGCGCCGGCACAGATACGCAGTATTTT
abundance: NA
j_gene: TRBJ2-3
v_gene: TRBV7-3
d_gene: NA
len: 14

CDR3aa: CASSQDEQRLMGEKLFF
CDR3nt: TGCGCCAGCAGCCAAGATGAGCAGAGGTTGATGGGTGAAAAACTGTTTTTT
abundance: few
j_gene: TRBJ1-4
v_gene: TRBV4-1
d_gene: NA
len: 17

CDR3aa: CASSEFRGGNEQFF
CDR3nt: TGTGCCAGCAGTGAATTTCGCGGGGGCAATGAGCAGTTCTTC
abundance: NA
j_gene: TRBJ2-1
v_gene: TRBV25-1
d_gene: TRBD2
len: 14

CDR3aa: CASGQGGGELFF
CDR3nt: TGTGCCAGCGGACAGGGAGGGGGGGAGCTGTTTTTT
abundance: NA
j_gene: TRBJ2-2
v_gene: TRBV25-1
d_gene: NA
len: 12

CDR3aa: CASRSRGQNTAQHF
CDR3nt: TGTGCCAGCAGGTCTAGGGGCCAAAATACGGCCCAGCATTTT
abundance: NA
j_gene: TRBJ1-5
v_gene: TRBV27
d_gene: NA
len: 14

CDR3aa: CASSPTSGSYNEQFF
CDR3nt: TGTGCCAGCAGCCCGACTAGCGGGAGTTACAATGAGCAGTTCTTC
abundance: NA
j_gene: TRBJ2-1
v_gene: TRBV2
d_gene: TRBD2
len: 15

CDR3aa: CASSLLEYEQYF
CDR3nt: TGTGCCAGCAGTTTATTAGAATACGAGCAGTACTTC
abundance: NA
j_gene: TRBJ2-7
v_gene: TRBV28
d_gene: NA
len: 12

CDR3aa: CASKPDRGQRNEKLFF
CDR3nt: TGTGCCAGCAAACCGGACAGGGGGCAACGGAATGAAAAACTGTTTTTT
abundance: few
j_gene: TRBJ1-4
v_gene: TRBV28
d_gene: TRBD1
len: 16